The 22 T cell receptor beta chains below all came from one sample that was sequenced in a study of blood T cells in healthy people across ages. Next came a second PCR, run for about 7 to 12 cycles, which used a sample-barcoded 5' primer along with a J-beta primer mix. Using its own MiXCR run on the 5' RACE reads, TCRdb lists one record per CDR3 protein. Altogether around 1,000,000 distinct CDR3 sequences are present, almost 25% being singletons, with the ten largest covering around 0.75%. The data also belong to a second study, concerning T cells of mothers and their children.

The specimen sequenced was blood. The receptors here all came from a girl aged 2-10 years in good health.

The CDR3 sequence: CASRGLAGRERGETQYF. In DNA, the CDR3 is TGTGCCAGCAGAGGACTAGCGGGACGCGAACGCGGGGAGACCCAGTACTTC. V usage is TRBV2 and J usage is TRBJ2-5; 12 bases fit TRBD2. V was pared by 6 bases and J by 5 bases, with 13 bases of the junction left unmatched. CDR3 length equals 17 residues. Germline lookup yields CDR1 SNHLY and CDR2 FYNNEI.

The DNA of the CDR3 is TGTGCCAGCAGCTCCCTCGACTGGGACAGAAAGTACTTC. Translated: CASSSLDWDRKYF. The V and J genes are TRBV7-2 and TRBJ2-5; 7 nucleotides agree with TRBD1. The junction had 11 bases not matched to a gene; V was cut back by 4 bases and J by 12 bases. CDR1 and CDR2 (germline): SGHTA, FQGNSA. This CDR3 comprises 13 residues.

This CDR3 reads CASSPRRSSGEYEQYF. In nucleotides, the CDR3 is TGTGCCAGCAGCCCACGAAGGTCTAGCGGGGAATACGAGCAGTACTTC. The chain joins TRBV3-1 to TRBJ2-5; TRBD2 matches 9 bases. The J call may be incorrect, as the DNA end agrees better with TRBJ2-7. This CDR3 has 16 amino acids. The germline CDR1 and CDR2 sequences are LGHDT and YNNKEL (reference sequence).

This rearrangement joins TRBV27 to TRBJ1-5, with D possibly being TRBD1 (6 bases). Trimming removed 1 base at V and 4 bases at J, with 11 bases between. Germline V gene data show CDR1 as MNHEY and CDR2 as SMNVEV (reference sequence). The CDR3 is 15 residues long. The chain's CDR3 is CASSLWGAGNQPQHF. CDR3 DNA: TGTGCCAGCAGTTTATGGGGGGCAGGGAATCAGCCCCAGCATTTT.

This clonotype has a handful of counts. V usage is TRBV9 and J usage is TRBJ2-7, with D possibly TRBD2 on 5 matching bases. The germline gives CDR1 SGDLS, CDR2 YYNGEE. Deletions cut 1 base from V and 2 bases from J, with 13 bases between. The CDR3 length is 15 residues. The CDR3 reads CASSVSFWETYEQYF. CDR3 coding DNA: TGTGCCAGCAGCGTATCCTTCTGGGAGACCTACGAGCAGTACTTC.

The rearrangement joins TRBV6-1 to TRBJ2-1; possible D gene TRBD2, 5 bases. The CDR3 contains 11 residues. Per germline, CDR1 MNHNS and CDR2 SASEGT. V shed 1 base and J shed 13 bases, with 8 bases lying between them. The CDR3 DNA follows: TGTGCCAGCAGTGAAGGGACTCCCCAGTTCTTC. This encodes CASSEGTPQFF.

The chain employs TRBV12-3 or TRBV12-4 and TRBJ2-5; D may be TRBD2 (6 bases). Near its end, the DNA agrees better with TRBJ2-1, so the J call may be wrong. The CDR3 sequence is 14 residues long. CDR3 sequence: CASSSTSFANEQFF. In nucleotides, the CDR3 is TGTGCCAGCAGTTCGACTAGTTTCGCAAATGAGCAGTTCTTC.

The chain couples TRBV6-2 or TRBV6-3 to TRBJ2-1, with TRBD2 matching 8 bases. Germline CDR1 MNHEY, CDR2 SVGEGT. This CDR3 comprises 15 residues. With V trimmed by 3 bases and J by 4 bases, 5 bases remained unmatched. CDR3 DNA sequence: TGTGCCAGCAGTTATGGGCTAGCGGGTTACAATGAGCAGTTCTTC. As protein: CASSYGLAGYNEQFF.

This clonotype occurred a few times. The V gene is TRBV20-1, the J gene TRBJ2-5; possibly TRBD1 for D (5 bases). The J call may be in error: the DNA end matches TRBJ2-7 better. Germline CDR1 is DFQATT and CDR2 is SNEGSKA (reference sequence). CDR3 length: 13 amino acids. For the CDR3, the DNA is TGCAGTGCTCCCTGGACACAAACTTACGAGCAGTACTTC. It translates to CSAPWTQTYEQYF.

This clonotype was counted a few times. Relative to the germline gene, one junction end is altered; a read error may explain this. The J gene is TRBJ2-5, the V gene TRBV7-7; 8 bases match TRBD1. From germline, CDR1 is SSHAT and CDR2 FNYEAQ (reference sequence). CDR3 size: 16 residues. As DNA, the CDR3 is TGTGCTAGCAGCTTAGGAGGGACAGGACTACAAGAGACCCAGTACTTC. This sequence encodes CASSLGGTGLQETQYF.

The chain employs TRBV11-2 and TRBJ1-2; D unclear. Germline V gene sequence: CDR1 SGHAT, CDR2 FQNNGV. Trimming took 1 base from V and 11 from J, leaving 17 bases between them. This CDR3 is built from 14 residues. The CDR3 spells CASSLATQSPFYTF. CDR3 in DNA: TGTGCCAGCAGCTTAGCAACCCAATCACCCTTTTACACCTTC. The variable domain in full, completed from reference TRBV11-2 and TRBJ1-2, reads EAGVAQSPRYKIIEKRQSVAFWCNPISGHATLYWYQQILGQGPKLLIQFQNNGVVDDSQLPKDRFSAERLKGVDSTLKIQPAKLEDSAVYLCASSLATQSPFYTFGSGTRLTVV.

The chain recombines TRBV11-2 with TRBJ2-5, with a possible D match to TRBD1 (6 bases). The closer fit of TRBJ2-1 to the DNA end suggests the J call may be wrong. This CDR3 contains 15 residues. Looked up from germline, CDR1 is SGHAT and CDR2 is FQNNGV. CDR3 residues: CASSLDLPRGHEQFF. The CDR3 DNA sequence: TGTGCCAGCAGCTTAGATCTGCCCAGGGGTCATGAGCAGTTCTTC.

The genes are TRBV12-3 or TRBV12-4 and TRBJ1-1; D unresolved. The V and J ends lost 4 bases and 6 bases respectively, with 15 bases between them. The length of the CDR3 is 14 residues. This CDR3 is CASSSQVQAAEAFF. The DNA for the CDR3 is TGTGCCAGCAGTTCCCAGGTGCAGGCGGCTGAAGCTTTCTTT.

This clonotype was counted between two and nine times. The chain has TRBV7-9 and TRBJ1-1; D unresolved. The CDR3 covers 12 residues. Per germline, CDR1 SEHNR and CDR2 FQNEAQ (reference sequence). Trimming took 0 bases from V and 7 from J, leaving 6 bases between them. CDR3 residues: CASSLAYGEAFF. CDR3 coding DNA: TGTGCCAGCAGCTTAGCGTACGGTGAAGCTTTCTTT.

This rearrangement joins TRBV10-3 to TRBJ2-1, with D uncertain. V gave up 6 bases and J gave up 1 base, with 7 bases separating them. The CDR3 spans 13 residues. Germline assignment: CDR1 ENHRY and CDR2 SYGVKD. As DNA, the CDR3 is TGTGCCATCAGGCAAGATTCCTACAATGAGCAGTTCTTC. Protein sequence: CAIRQDSYNEQFF.

The gene calls are TRBV5-6 and TRBJ2-7, with D hard to call. Germline CDR1 SGHDT, CDR2 YYEEEE. Trimming cost V 3 bases and J 2 bases, with 15 bases left between them. The CDR3 has 15 residues. The CDR3 reads CASSSPPGRTYEQYF. The CDR3 DNA reads TGTGCCAGCAGCTCACCGCCTGGACGGACCTACGAGCAGTACTTC.

This clonotype was seen at least ten times. The rearrangement uses TRBV4-3 and TRBJ2-7; D not certain. Trimming pared 0 bases from V and 1 base from J, leaving 4 bases between. From germline, CDR1 is LGHNA and CDR2 YSLEER. This CDR3 region has 13 residues. CDR3 loop: CASSQEASYEQYF. The CDR3, as DNA: TGCGCCAGCAGCCAAGAGGCTTCCTACGAGCAGTACTTC.

The chain uses TRBV12-3 or TRBV12-4 and TRBJ2-1; D gene ambiguous. TRBJ2-7 explains the end of the DNA better; the J call may be wrong. This CDR3 contains 13 residues. Here the CDR3 reads CASSLRGSDEQYF. CDR3 sequence (DNA): TGTGCCAGCAGTTTAAGAGGAAGCGACGAGCAGTACTTC.

This clonotype has only a few counts. The V and J genes are TRBV20-1 and TRBJ1-2; tentative D call: TRBD1 (6 bases). In germline, CDR1 is DFQATT, CDR2 SNEGSKA (reference sequence). CDR3 length: 14 residues. Between the trimmed V and J ends, which lost 0 bases and 7 bases, there was a span of 15 bases. The CDR3, as DNA: TGCAGTGCTAGAGATAAGGGGGAGGGTTTTGGCTACACCTTC. Translating it yields CSARDKGEGFGYTF.

This clonotype was recorded a few times. This sequence joins TRBV6-6 and TRBJ2-3; 9 bases line up with TRBD1. The germline V gene encodes CDR1 MNHNY and CDR2 SVGAGI (reference sequence). The V gene end was trimmed by 2 bases and the J gene end by 3 bases; junction bases not matched to a gene: 3. CDR3 length: 15 amino acids. The CDR3 DNA is TGTGCCAGCAGTTACCGGGACAGGGCGACAGATACGCAGTATTTT. Protein: CASSYRDRATDTQYF.

The rearrangement links TRBV28 to TRBJ2-1; 12 nucleotides agree with TRBD2. Germline CDR1 and CDR2: MDHEN and SYDVKM. V shed 1 base and J 6 bases; nucleotides not matched to a gene: 7. This CDR3 has 17 amino acids. DNA for the CDR3: TGTGCCAGCAGTTTATTCCCGACTAGCGGGAGTCGCAATGAGCAGTTCTTC. As protein: CASSLFPTSGSRNEQFF.

This clonotype was observed a handful of times. This chain joins TRBV7-6 and TRBJ2-6; TRBD2 might be the D (5 bases). The CDR3 has 15 amino acids. Trimming stripped 3 bases from V and 4 bases from J, with 10 bases between. The germline CDR1 and CDR2 sequences are SGHVS and FNYEAQ. The CDR3 reads CASSFLGVGANVLTF. In DNA, the CDR3 is TGTGCCAGCAGCTTCCTCGGGGTGGGGGCCAACGTCCTGACTTTC.